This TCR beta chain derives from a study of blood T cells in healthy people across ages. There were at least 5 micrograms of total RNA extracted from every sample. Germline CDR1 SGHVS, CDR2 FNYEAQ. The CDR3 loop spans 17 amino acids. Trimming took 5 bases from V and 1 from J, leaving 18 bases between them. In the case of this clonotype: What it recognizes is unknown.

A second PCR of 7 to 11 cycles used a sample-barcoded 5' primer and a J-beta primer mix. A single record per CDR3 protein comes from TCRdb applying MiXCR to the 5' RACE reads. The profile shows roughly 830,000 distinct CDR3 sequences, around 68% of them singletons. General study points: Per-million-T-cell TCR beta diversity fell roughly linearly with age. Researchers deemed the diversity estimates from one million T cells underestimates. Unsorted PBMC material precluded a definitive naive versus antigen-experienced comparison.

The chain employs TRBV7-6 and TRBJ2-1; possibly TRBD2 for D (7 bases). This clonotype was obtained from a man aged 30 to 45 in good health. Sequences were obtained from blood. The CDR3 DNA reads TGTGCCAGCAGCCCAGCCGTAGGGGGGGGTTCCTACAATGAGCAGTTCTTC. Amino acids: CASSPAVGGGSYNEQFF.